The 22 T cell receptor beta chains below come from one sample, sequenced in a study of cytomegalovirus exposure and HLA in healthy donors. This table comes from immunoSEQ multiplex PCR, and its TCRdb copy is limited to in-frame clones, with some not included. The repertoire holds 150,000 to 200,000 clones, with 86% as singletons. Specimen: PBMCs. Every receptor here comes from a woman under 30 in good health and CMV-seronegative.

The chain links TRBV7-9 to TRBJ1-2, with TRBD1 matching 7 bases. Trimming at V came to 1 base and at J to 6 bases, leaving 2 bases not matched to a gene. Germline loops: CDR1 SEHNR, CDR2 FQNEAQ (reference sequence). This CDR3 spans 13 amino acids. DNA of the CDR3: TGTGCCAGCAGCTTAGGACAGGGCCATGGCTACACCTTC. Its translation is CASSLGQGHGYTF.

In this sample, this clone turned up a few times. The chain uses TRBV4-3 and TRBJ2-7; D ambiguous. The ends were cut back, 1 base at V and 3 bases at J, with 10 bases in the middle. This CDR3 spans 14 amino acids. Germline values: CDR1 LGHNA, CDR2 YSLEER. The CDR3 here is CASSQVPRRYEQYF. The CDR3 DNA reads TGCGCCAGCAGCCAAGTTCCGCGGCGCTACGAGCAGTACTTC.

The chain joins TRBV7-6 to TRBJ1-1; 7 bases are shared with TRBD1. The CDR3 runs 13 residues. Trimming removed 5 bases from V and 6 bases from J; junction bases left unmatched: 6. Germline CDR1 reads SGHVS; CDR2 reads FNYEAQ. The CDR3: CASSVHRGAEAFF. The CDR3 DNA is TGTGCCAGCAGCGTACACAGGGGCGCTGAAGCTTTCTTT.

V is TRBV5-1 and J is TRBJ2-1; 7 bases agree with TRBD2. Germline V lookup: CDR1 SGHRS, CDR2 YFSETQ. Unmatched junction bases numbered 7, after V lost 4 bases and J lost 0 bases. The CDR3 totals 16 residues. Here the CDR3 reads CASSPREADSYNEQFF. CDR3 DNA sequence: TGCGCCAGCAGCCCCCGGGAGGCCGACTCCTACAATGAGCAGTTCTTC.

The DNA of the CDR3 is TGCGCCAGCAGCCAAGAGCAGCGGGAGGCAGATACGCAGTATTTT. This encodes CASSQEQREADTQYF. The chain is built from TRBV4-1 and TRBJ2-3; TRBD2 aligns across 9 bases. Germline lookup yields CDR1 MGHRA and CDR2 YSYEKL. The CDR3 is made up of 15 amino acids. V gave up 0 bases and J gave up 4 bases; unmatched junction bases: 2.

The CDR3 protein is CAWSPPDSMNEQFF. CDR3 nucleotides: TGTGCCTGGAGTCCCCCGGACAGTATGAATGAGCAGTTCTTC. The chain joins TRBV30 to TRBJ2-1, with a possible D match to TRBD1 (6 bases). This CDR3 is built from 14 residues. Germline CDR1 and CDR2: GTSNPN and SVGIG (reference sequence). V gave up 2 bases and J gave up 7 bases, with 15 bases separating them.

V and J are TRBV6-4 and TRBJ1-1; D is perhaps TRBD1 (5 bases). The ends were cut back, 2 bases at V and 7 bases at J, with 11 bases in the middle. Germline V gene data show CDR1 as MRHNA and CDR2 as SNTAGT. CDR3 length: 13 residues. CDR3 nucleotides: TGTGCCAGCAGTGACGGCGACGGGGGTGAAGCTTTCTTT. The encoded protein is CASSDGDGGEAFF.

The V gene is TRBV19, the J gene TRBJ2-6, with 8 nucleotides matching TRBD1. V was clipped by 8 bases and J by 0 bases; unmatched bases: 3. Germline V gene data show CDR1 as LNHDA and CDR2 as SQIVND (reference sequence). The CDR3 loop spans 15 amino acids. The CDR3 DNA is TGTGCCAGTGGGACAGGAAGCTCTGGGGCCAACGTCCTGACTTTC. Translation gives CASGTGSSGANVLTF.

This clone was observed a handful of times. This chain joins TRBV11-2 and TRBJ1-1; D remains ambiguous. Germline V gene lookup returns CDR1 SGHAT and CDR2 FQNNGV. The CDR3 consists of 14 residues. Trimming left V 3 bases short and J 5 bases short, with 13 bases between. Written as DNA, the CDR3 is TGTGCCAGCAGCTTCCTTAGAGGTGAGACTGAAGCTTTCTTT. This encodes CASSFLRGETEAFF.

The DNA for the CDR3 is TGTGCCAGTAGTATTAGGGTGACAGCTGCAAGATATGGCTACACCTTC. It encodes CASSIRVTAARYGYTF. This chain connects TRBV19 to TRBJ1-2; D perhaps matches TRBD1 (5 bases). The CDR3 covers 16 residues. Germline assignment: CDR1 LNHDA and CDR2 SQIVND (reference sequence). V was pared by 3 bases and J by 5 bases, with 19 bases between. The whole variable domain, remainder taken from reference TRBV19 and TRBJ1-2, is DGGITQSPKYLFRKEGQNVTLSCEQNLNHDAMYWYRQDPGQGLRLIYYSQIVNDFQKGDIAEGYSVSREKKESFPLTVTSAQKNPTAFYLCASSIRVTAARYGYTFGSGTRLTVV.

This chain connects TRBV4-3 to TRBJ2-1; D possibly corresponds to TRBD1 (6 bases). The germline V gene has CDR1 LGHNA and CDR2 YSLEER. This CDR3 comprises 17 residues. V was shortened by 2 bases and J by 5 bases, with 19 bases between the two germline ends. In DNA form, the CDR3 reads TGCGCCAGCAGCCAACGCCTACAGGGTAGAAGGGACAATGAGCAGTTCTTC. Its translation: CASSQRLQGRRDNEQFF.

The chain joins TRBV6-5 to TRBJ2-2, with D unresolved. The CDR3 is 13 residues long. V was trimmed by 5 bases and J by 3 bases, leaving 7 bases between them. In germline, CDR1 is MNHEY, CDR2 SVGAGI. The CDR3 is CASSHRDTGELFF. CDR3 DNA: TGTGCCAGCAGTCACCGGGACACCGGGGAGCTGTTTTTT.

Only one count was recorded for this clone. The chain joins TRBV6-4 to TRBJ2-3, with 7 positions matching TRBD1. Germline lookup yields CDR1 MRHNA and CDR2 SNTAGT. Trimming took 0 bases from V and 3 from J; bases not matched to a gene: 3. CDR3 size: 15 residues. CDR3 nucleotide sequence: TGTGCCAGCAGTGACTCGGGACAGTTAACAGATACGCAGTATTTT. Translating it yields CASSDSGQLTDTQYF.

CDR3 loop: CAISAGGTRTDTQYF. CDR3 coding DNA: TGTGCCATCAGTGCCGGCGGAACCCGCACAGATACGCAGTATTTT. This sequence joins TRBV10-3 and TRBJ2-3, with D hard to call. V dropped 4 bases and J dropped 1 base, with 12 bases sitting between them. CDR3 length equals 15 residues. CDR1 is ENHRY, CDR2 SYGVKD, per germline.

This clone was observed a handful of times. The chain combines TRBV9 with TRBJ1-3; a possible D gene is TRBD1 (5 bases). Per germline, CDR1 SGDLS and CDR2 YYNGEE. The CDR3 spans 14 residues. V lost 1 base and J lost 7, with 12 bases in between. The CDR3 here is CASSVYDRSNTIYF. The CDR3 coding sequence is TGTGCCAGCAGCGTATACGACAGATCGAACACCATATATTTT.

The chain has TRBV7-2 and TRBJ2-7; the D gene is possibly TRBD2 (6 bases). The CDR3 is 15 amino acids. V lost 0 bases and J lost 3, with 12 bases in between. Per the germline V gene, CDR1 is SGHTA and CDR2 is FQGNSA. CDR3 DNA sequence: TGTGCCAGCAGCTTAGCCGGCCGTAGCGGCTACGAGCAGTACTTC. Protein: CASSLAGRSGYEQYF.

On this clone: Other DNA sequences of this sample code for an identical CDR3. CDR3 in DNA: TGTGCCAGCAGCTTAGACAGGAACACTGAAGCTTTCTTT. Its protein product is CASSLDRNTEAFF. The chain employs TRBV7-9 and TRBJ1-1; D ambiguous. Trimming pared 1 base from V and 1 base from J, leaving 4 bases between. Per the germline V gene, CDR1 is SEHNR and CDR2 is FQNEAQ (reference sequence). The CDR3 length is 13 residues.

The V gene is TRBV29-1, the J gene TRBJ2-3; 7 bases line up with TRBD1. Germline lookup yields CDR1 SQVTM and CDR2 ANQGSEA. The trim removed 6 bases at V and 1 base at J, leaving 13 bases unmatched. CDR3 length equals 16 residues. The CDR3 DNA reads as TGCAGCGTGTTGGGGGTAGGGGGCAGCGGCACAGATACGCAGTATTTT. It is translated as CSVLGVGGSGTDTQYF.

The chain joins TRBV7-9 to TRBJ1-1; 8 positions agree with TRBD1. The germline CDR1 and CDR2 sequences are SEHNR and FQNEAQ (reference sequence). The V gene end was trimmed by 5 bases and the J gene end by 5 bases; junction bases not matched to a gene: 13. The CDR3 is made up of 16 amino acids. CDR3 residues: CASSITQGAGRTEAFF. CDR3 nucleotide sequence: TGTGCCAGCAGCATTACCCAGGGGGCGGGGAGGACTGAAGCTTTCTTT.

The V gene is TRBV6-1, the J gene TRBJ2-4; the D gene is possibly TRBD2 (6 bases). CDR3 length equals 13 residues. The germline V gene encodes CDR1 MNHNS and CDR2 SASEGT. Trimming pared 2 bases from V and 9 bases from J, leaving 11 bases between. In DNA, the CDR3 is TGTGCCAGCAGTGAAACCAGACTAGGCATTCAGTACTTC. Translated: CASSETRLGIQYF.

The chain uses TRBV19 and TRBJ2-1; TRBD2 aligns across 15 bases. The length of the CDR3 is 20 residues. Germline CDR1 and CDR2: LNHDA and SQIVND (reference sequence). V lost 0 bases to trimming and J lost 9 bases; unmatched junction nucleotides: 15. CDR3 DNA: TGTGCCAGTAGTATAGATCCGGGACTAGCGGGAGGACCCGCCAGGGGTGAGCAGTTCTTC. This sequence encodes CASSIDPGLAGGPARGEQFF.

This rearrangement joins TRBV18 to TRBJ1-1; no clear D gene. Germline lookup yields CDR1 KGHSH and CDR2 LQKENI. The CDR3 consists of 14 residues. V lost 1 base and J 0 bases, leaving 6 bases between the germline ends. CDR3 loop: CASSPQEMNTEAFF. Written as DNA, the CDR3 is TGTGCCAGCTCACCACAGGAGATGAACACTGAAGCTTTCTTT.